The clone carrying this T cell receptor (beta chain) was detected a few times. Its antigen remains unidentified. CDR3 length equals 16 residues. CDR1 and CDR2 (germline): WNHNN, SYGVQD (reference sequence). V dropped 3 bases and J dropped 0; count of bases not matched to a gene: 4. This entry is derived from a study of cytomegalovirus exposure and HLA in healthy donors. Study conclusions and caveats: Per published accounts, TCR beta sequences correctly predicted the HLA-A and HLA-B alleles of most subjects.

PCR involved 60 Vbeta and 13 Jbeta primers. Assay used: immunoSEQ multiplex PCR; TCRdb lists only in-frame clones, some missing. The repertoire holds more than 140,000 clones, with around 75% as singletons. The chain joins TRBV10-1 to TRBJ2-3; 9 nucleotides line up with TRBD2. This clonotype originated in a man in his forties in good health and CMV-seronegative. Sequences were obtained from PBMCs. CDR3 sequence reads: CASSDGLASSTDTQYF. In DNA form, the CDR3 reads TGCGCCAGCAGTGATGGACTAGCGTCTAGCACAGATACGCAGTATTTT.